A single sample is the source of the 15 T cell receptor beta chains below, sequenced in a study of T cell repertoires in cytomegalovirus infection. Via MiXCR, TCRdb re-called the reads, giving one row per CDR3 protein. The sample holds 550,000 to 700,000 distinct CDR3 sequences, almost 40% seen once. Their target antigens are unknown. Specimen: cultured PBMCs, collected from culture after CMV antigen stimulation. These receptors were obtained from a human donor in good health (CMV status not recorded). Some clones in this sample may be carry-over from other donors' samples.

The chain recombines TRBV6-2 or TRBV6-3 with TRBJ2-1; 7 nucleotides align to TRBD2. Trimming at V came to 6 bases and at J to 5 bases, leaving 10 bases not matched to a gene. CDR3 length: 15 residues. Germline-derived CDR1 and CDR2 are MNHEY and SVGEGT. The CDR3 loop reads CASSHRGDYDNEQFF. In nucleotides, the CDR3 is TGTGCCAGCAGCCACCGTGGGGACTACGACAATGAGCAGTTCTTC.

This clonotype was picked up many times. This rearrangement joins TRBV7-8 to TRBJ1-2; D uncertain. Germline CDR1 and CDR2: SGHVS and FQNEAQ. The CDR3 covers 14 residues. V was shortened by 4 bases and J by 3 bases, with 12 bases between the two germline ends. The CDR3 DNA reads TGTGCCAGCAGCTCCGGGCTATTTCACTATGGCTACACCTTC. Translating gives CASSSGLFHYGYTF.

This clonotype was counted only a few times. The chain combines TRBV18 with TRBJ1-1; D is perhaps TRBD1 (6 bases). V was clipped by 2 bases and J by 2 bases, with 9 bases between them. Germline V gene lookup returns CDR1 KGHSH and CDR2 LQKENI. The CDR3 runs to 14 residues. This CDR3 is CASSPSGENTEAFF. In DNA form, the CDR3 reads TGTGCCAGCTCACCATCAGGGGAAAACACTGAAGCTTTCTTT.

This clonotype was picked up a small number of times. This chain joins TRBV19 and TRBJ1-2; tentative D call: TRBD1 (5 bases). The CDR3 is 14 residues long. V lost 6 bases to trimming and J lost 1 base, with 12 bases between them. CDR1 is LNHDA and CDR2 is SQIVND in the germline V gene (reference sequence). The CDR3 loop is CASRKTQGNYGYTF. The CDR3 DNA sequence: TGTGCCAGTAGGAAAACTCAGGGTAACTATGGCTACACCTTC.

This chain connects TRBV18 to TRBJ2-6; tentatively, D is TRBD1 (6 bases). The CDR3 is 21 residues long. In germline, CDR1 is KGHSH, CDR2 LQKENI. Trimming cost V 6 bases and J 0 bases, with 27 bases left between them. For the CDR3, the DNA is TGTGCCAGCTCCAAACAACCACTACAGGGACCAATACACTCTGGGGCCAACGTCCTGACTTTC. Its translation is CASSKQPLQGPIHSGANVLTF.

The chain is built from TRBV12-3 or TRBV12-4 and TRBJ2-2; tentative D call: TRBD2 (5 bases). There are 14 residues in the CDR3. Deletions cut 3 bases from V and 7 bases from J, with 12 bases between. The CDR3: CASSFSGFGGELFF. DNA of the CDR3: TGTGCCAGCAGTTTCTCGGGATTCGGCGGGGAGCTGTTTTTT.

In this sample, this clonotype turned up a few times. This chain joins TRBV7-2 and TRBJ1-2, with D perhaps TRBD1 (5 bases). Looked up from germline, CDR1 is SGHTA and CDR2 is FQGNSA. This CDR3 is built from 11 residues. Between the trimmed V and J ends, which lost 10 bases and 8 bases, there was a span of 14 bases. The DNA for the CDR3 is TGTGCCAACAGACAGCTAGGCGGCTACACCTTC. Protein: CANRQLGGYTF.

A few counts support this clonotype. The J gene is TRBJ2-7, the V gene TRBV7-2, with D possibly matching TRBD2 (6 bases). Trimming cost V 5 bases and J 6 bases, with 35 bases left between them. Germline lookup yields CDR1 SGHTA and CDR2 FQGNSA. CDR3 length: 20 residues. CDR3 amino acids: CASSRAEGIGGPTSTFEQYF. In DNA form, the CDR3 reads TGTGCCAGCAGCCGGGCGGAGGGCATCGGGGGACCGACATCTACCTTCGAGCAGTACTTC.

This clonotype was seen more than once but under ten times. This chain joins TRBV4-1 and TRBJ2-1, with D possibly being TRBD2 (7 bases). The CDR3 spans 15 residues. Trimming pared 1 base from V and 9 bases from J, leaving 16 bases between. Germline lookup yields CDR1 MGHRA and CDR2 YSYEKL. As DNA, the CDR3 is TGCGCCAGCAGCCAAGGGGTTCTAGCGGACAGTGAGCAGTTCTTC. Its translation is CASSQGVLADSEQFF.

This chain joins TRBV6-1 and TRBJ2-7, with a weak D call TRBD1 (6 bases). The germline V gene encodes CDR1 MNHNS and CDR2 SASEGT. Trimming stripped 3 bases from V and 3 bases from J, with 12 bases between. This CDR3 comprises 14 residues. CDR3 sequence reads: CASSEPTGYYEQYF. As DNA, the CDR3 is TGTGCCAGCAGTGAGCCGACAGGATACTACGAGCAGTACTTC.

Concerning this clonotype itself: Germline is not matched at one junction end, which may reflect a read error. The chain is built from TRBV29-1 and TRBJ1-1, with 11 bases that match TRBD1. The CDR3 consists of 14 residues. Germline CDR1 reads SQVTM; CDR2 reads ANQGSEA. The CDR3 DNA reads TGCAGCGTTGAAGTGGGACAGGGGGTACCTGAGGCTTTCTTT. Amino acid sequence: CSVEVGQGVPEAFF.

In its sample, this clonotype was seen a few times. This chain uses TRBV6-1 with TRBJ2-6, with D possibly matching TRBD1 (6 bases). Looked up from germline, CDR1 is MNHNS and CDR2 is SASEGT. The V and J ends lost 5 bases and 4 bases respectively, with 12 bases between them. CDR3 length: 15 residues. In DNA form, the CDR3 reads TGTGCCAGCAGTAAACAGGGTTCCGGGGCCAACGTCCTGACTTTC. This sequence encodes CASSKQGSGANVLTF.

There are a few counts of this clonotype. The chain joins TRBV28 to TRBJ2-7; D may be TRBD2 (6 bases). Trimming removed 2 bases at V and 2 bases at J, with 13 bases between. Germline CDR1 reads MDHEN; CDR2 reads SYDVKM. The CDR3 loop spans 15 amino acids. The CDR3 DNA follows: TGTGCCAGCAGTTTACCGCCGGGAGATCCCTACGAGCAGTACTTC. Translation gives CASSLPPGDPYEQYF. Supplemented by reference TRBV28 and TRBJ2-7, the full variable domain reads DVKVTQSSRYLVKRTGEKVFLECVQDMDHENMFWYRQDPGLGLRLIYFSYDVKMKEKGDIPEGYSVSREKKERFSLILESASTNQTSMYLCASSLPPGDPYEQYFGPGTRLTVT.

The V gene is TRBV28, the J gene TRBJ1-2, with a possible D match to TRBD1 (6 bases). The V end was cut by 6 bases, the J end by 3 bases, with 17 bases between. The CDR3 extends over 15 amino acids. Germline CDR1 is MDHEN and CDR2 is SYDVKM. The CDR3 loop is CASSSASDRYYGYTF. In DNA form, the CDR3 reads TGTGCCAGCAGCTCCGCCTCGGACAGATACTATGGCTACACCTTC.

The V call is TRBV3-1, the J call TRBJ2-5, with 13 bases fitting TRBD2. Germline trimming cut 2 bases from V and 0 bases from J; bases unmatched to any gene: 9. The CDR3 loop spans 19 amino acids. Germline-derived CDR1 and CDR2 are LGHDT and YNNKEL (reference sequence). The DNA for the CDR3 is TGTGCCAGCAGCCAACGGAGGACTAGCGGGAGCGGTTACCAAGAGACCCAGTACTTC. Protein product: CASSQRRTSGSGYQETQYF.